These 5 T cell receptor beta chains were all obtained from the same sample, sequenced in a study of blood T cell repertoires in COVID-19. Method: immunoSEQ multiplex PCR; TCRdb's copy keeps in-frame clones and lacks some. Altogether 140,000 or so clones are present, approximately 78% being singletons, with the ten largest covering about 4%. Material for sequencing was peripheral blood. These receptors originate from a woman of 80 years or more with acute or convalescent COVID-19.

The J gene is TRBJ2-1, the V gene TRBV29-1; a weak D match, TRBD2 (5 bases). The CDR3 sequence is 14 residues long. In germline, CDR1 is SQVTM, CDR2 ANQGSEA. V shed 4 bases and J shed 5 bases, with 15 bases lying between them. CDR3 sequence: CSVGRVEEDNEQFF. The CDR3 DNA reads as TGCAGCGTTGGAAGGGTCGAGGAGGACAATGAGCAGTTCTTC.

The rearrangement links TRBV5-1 to TRBJ2-5; 10 positions match TRBD2. Looked up from germline, CDR1 is SGHRS and CDR2 is YFSETQ. J was trimmed by 0 bases and V by 6 bases; bases with no gene match: 5. This CDR3 has 15 amino acids. The CDR3: CASNRAGGYQETQYF. The CDR3 DNA reads TGCGCCAGCAACCGAGCGGGAGGGTACCAAGAGACCCAGTACTTC.

The chain links TRBV30 to TRBJ1-1, with D possibly being TRBD1 (5 bases). Trimming left V 2 bases short and J 3 bases short, with 10 bases between. The CDR3 is 13 amino acids. Germline lookup yields CDR1 GTSNPN and CDR2 SVGIG (reference sequence). CDR3 bases: TGTGCCTGGAGTCCGGCGGGGGACACTGAAGCTTTCTTT. Translated, it gives CAWSPAGDTEAFF.

The chain couples TRBV6-5 to TRBJ2-1; no clear D gene. Germline V gene data show CDR1 as MNHEY and CDR2 as SVGAGI. CDR3 length: 13 residues. The V end was cut by 6 bases, the J end by 5 bases, with 11 bases between. CDR3 in amino acids: CASRLDDHNEQFF. In DNA form, the CDR3 reads TGTGCCAGCAGGCTAGATGACCACAATGAGCAGTTCTTC.

The rearrangement uses TRBV18 and TRBJ1-1; 9 bases align to TRBD1. The germline V gene encodes CDR1 KGHSH and CDR2 LQKENI. Germline trimming cut 3 bases from V and 6 bases from J; bases unmatched to any gene: 5. There are 14 residues in the CDR3. CDR3 in DNA: TGTGCCAGCTCACCTCGGACAGGGGTTGCTGAAGCTTTCTTT. Its protein product is CASSPRTGVAEAFF.